Below, 2 T cell receptor beta chains from the same sample are listed, as sequenced in a study of tumor-infiltrating lymphocytes in primary liver carcinoma. TCR beta cDNA was reverse-transcribed from roughly 520 ng of total RNA. The reaction used a constant-region primer and ProtoScript II reverse transcriptase. Sequencing libraries for TCR beta derived from three nested multiplex PCR rounds that used slightly modified ARM-PCR. Rounds one and two of PCR, each of around 11 cycles, were primed with TRBV1-TRBV30 forward primers and a C-beta reverse primer. TCRdb reprocessed the multiplex PCR reads with MiXCR, giving one entry per CDR3 protein. This table has 330,000 or so distinct CDR3 sequences, about two thirds appearing once. Blood RNA was derived from unsorted whole blood, and germline DNA was extracted too. Sequences were obtained from peripheral blood. These receptors originate from a man aged 40-49 years with primary liver carcinoma and hepatitis B virus infection.

The chain uses TRBV11-2 and TRBJ2-7; 12 bases match TRBD2. V shed 1 base, J shed 9 bases, and the junction held 10 bases outside the gene matches. The V gene's germline CDR1 is SGHAT and CDR2 FQNNGV. CDR3 length: 16 residues. Written as DNA, the CDR3 is TGTGCCAGCAGCTTAGTTCTAGCGGGAGGGCCCTCCGGGCAGTACTTC. It codes for CASSLVLAGGPSGQYF.

With regard to this clonotype: A much larger clonotype is one base distant, so this may be a read error. The V and J genes are TRBV10-3 and TRBJ2-3, with D maybe TRBD1 (5 bases). CDR1 is ENHRY and CDR2 is SYGVKD in the germline V gene. Trimming took off 1 base at V and 1 base at J, with 12 bases between the two ends. The CDR3 has 16 amino acids. The CDR3 DNA reads TGTGCCATCAGTGAGTTAGCAGGGCTGGGCACAGATACGCAGTATTTT. Translated, it gives CAISELAGLGTDTQYF.